Below, 2 T cell receptor beta chains from the same sample are listed, as sequenced in a study of OX40 agonist ivuxolimab in advanced cancers. Sequencing was performed with immunoSEQ multiplex PCR; in TCRdb, only in-frame clones are kept and a portion is missing. The repertoire has tens of thousands of clones, 81% of them found once; the top ten carry over 3.5%. Sequencing used CD4+ or CD8+ T cells sorted from blood, obtained in a trial of the OX40 agonist ivuxolimab. The source of these receptors is an adult with an advanced solid tumor such as melanoma, head and neck, liver or kidney cancer.

The gene calls are TRBV15 and TRBJ1-5, with D unclear. Germline V CDR1 and CDR2: LNHNV, YYDKDF (reference sequence). The CDR3 is 12 amino acids. Trimming removed 0 bases at V and 5 bases at J, with 2 bases between. CDR3: CATSRDYQPQHF. The CDR3 DNA is TGTGCCACCAGCAGAGACTATCAGCCCCAGCATTTT.

The chain combines TRBV5-4 with TRBJ2-2, with 8 bases aligning to TRBD1. Germline lookup yields CDR1 SGHNT and CDR2 YYREEE (reference sequence). This CDR3 spans 15 amino acids. The trim removed 0 bases at V and 6 bases at J, leaving 4 bases unmatched. CDR3 sequence: CASSLVQGAPGELFF. CDR3 bases: TGTGCCAGCAGCTTGGTCCAGGGGGCGCCCGGGGAGCTGTTTTTT.